What follows are 28 T cell receptor beta chains derived from one specimen sequenced in a study of T cells in Graves' hyperthyroidism and ophthalmopathy (dated by TCRdb to the late 2010s). Preparation of the library involved multiplex PCR. The reads were generated on an Illumina HiSeq 2000. The TCR beta CDR3 regions were amplified from the RNA transcripts. For the first round of RT-PCR on the TCR CDR3, the HTBI primer set was used together with the Qiagen OneStep RT-PCR kit. The public reads were run again by TCRdb, first through fastp at Q25 and then through MiXCR, and only productive beta chains were kept. Entries that share a CDR3 protein sequence are merged under the most common genes and DNA. The sample table holds roughly 280,000 distinct CDR3 sequences, of which 20% to 25% were seen once. In total, the top ten clones hold 50% to 75% of the sample. The specimen was blood. All receptors derive from a man aged 25 to 40 with Graves' ophthalmopathy.

The chain carries TRBV6-5 and TRBJ2-2; D is possibly TRBD2 (6 bases). This CDR3 region has 14 residues. Germline CDR1 reads MNHEY; CDR2 reads SVGAGI. V was cut by 4 bases and J by 5 bases, with 11 bases left in between. The CDR3 DNA reads TGTGCCAGCAGTTTCGCGGGAAGTACCGGGGAGCTGTTTTTT. Translation: CASSFAGSTGELFF.

This clonotype has a handful of counts. The gene calls are TRBV18 and TRBJ1-5; D is perhaps TRBD1 (5 bases). Germline-derived CDR1 and CDR2 are KGHSH and LQKENI. This CDR3 has 14 amino acids. Between the trimmed V and J ends, which lost 3 bases and 4 bases, there was a span of 10 bases. CDR3 DNA: TGTGCCAGCTCACCTTCGGGGGGGAATCAGCCCCAGCATTTT. Its protein is CASSPSGGNQPQHF.

In its sample, this clonotype was seen a few times. V and J are TRBV11-2 and TRBJ2-7; 9 positions agree with TRBD1. The CDR3 extends over 13 amino acids. CDR1 is SGHAT, CDR2 FQNNGV, per germline. V lost 5 bases, J lost 6 bases, and 5 bases stayed unmatched. CDR3 protein: CASSPGQGFEQYF. The CDR3 nucleotides read TGTGCCAGCAGCCCGGGACAGGGTTTCGAGCAGTACTTC.

The J gene is TRBJ2-2, the V gene TRBV20-1; D gene uncertain. This CDR3 is 14 amino acids long. Germline V gene lookup returns CDR1 DFQATT and CDR2 SNEGSKA (reference sequence). The V gene lost 2 bases and the J gene lost 6 bases, with 13 bases spanning the gap. As DNA, the CDR3 is TGCAGTGCTAGAATGGGGTTCACGGCCGGGGAGCTGTTTTTT. Its translation is CSARMGFTAGELFF.

This clonotype has at least ten counts. The chain employs TRBV27 and TRBJ2-7, with D perhaps matching TRBD1 (6 bases). Trimming cost V 4 bases and J 0 bases, with 13 bases left between them. Looked up from germline, CDR1 is MNHEY and CDR2 is SMNVEV (reference sequence). This CDR3 has 15 residues. The CDR3: CASSSRQVTSYEQYF. The CDR3 DNA reads TGTGCCAGCAGTTCTCGACAGGTTACCTCCTACGAGCAGTACTTC.

Written as DNA, the CDR3 is TGCAGTGCCTGGGGGCCGCCCTCCTACGAGCAGTACTTC. Protein sequence: CSAWGPPSYEQYF. The chain combines TRBV20-1 with TRBJ2-7; possible D gene TRBD1, 6 bases. CDR3 length: 13 amino acids. The V end was cut by 6 bases, the J end by 0 bases, with 12 bases between. Germline V gene data show CDR1 as DFQATT and CDR2 as SNEGSKA (reference sequence).

A few counts support this clonotype. The chain recombines TRBV18 with TRBJ1-3, with D uncertain. This CDR3 has 14 amino acids. Germline V gives CDR1 KGHSH, CDR2 LQKENI. V was trimmed by 5 bases and J by 0 bases, leaving 8 bases between them. The CDR3 sequence: CASSGGNSGNTIYF. As DNA, the CDR3 is TGTGCCAGCTCAGGCGGGAACTCTGGAAACACCATATATTTT.

The V gene is TRBV6-1, the J gene TRBJ2-1, with 10 bases lining up with TRBD2. There are 13 residues in the CDR3. Germline V gene lookup returns CDR1 MNHNS and CDR2 SASEGT. The trim removed 5 bases at V and 10 bases at J, leaving 5 bases unmatched. In DNA, the CDR3 is TGTGCCAGCAGTCAATTACTAGCGGGAGAGCAGTTCTTC. Translation gives CASSQLLAGEQFF.

CDR3 bases: TGTGCCAGCTCACCAGGGGCAGGGGCTTACACTGAAGCTTTCTTT. As protein: CASSPGAGAYTEAFF. This chain links TRBV18 with TRBJ1-1, with a weak D call TRBD1 (6 bases). This CDR3 has 15 amino acids. CDR1 is KGHSH, CDR2 LQKENI, per germline. V lost 2 bases to trimming and J lost 3 bases, with 13 bases between them. Full variable domain (rest looked up from reference TRBV18 and TRBJ1-1): NAGVMQNPRHLVRRRGQEARLRCSPMKGHSHVYWYRQLPEEGLKFMVYLQKENIIDESGMPKERFSAEFPKEGPSILRIQQVVRGDSAAYFCASSPGAGAYTEAFFGQGTRLTVV.

This clonotype is classed as medium-sized (0.01 to 0.1%). This chain uses TRBV5-1 with TRBJ2-7; 10 nucleotides line up with TRBD2. V shed 5 bases, J shed 0 bases, and the junction held 5 bases outside the gene matches. Germline assignment: CDR1 SGHRS and CDR2 YFSETQ. This CDR3 is built from 15 residues. The CDR3 coding sequence is TGCGCCAGCAGTTATACTAGCGGGGCCTCCTACGAGCAGTACTTC. It codes for CASSYTSGASYEQYF.

This clonotype has only a few counts. This sequence joins TRBV28 and TRBJ1-1; 10 bases map to TRBD1. CDR3 size: 15 residues. V shed 3 bases, J shed 4 bases, and the junction held 5 bases outside the gene matches. Looked up from germline, CDR1 is MDHEN and CDR2 is SYDVKM. CDR3 in DNA: TGTGCCAGCAGTTTTCTGGGACAGGGGACCACTGAAGCTTTCTTT. Translating gives CASSFLGQGTTEAFF.

CDR3 residues: CASRPPGQGTGKNIQYF. The CDR3 DNA follows: TGTGCCAGCAGGCCACCGGGACAGGGGACTGGCAAAAACATTCAGTACTTC. The genes are TRBV7-9 and TRBJ2-4, with 10 bases that match TRBD1. V shed 6 bases, J shed 3 bases, and the junction held 11 bases outside the gene matches. CDR1 SEHNR and CDR2 FQNEAQ come from the germline V gene (reference sequence). This CDR3 comprises 17 residues.

This clonotype was observed at least ten times. V and J are TRBV2 and TRBJ1-2; TRBD1 is a possible D gene (6 bases). This CDR3 region has 13 residues. Germline CDR1 and CDR2: SNHLY and FYNNEI. V lost 3 bases and J lost 3, with 8 bases in between. The CDR3 sequence: CASSDQGHYGYTF. The CDR3, as DNA: TGTGCCAGCAGTGATCAGGGGCACTATGGCTACACCTTC.

This clonotype has only one observation. The V and J genes are TRBV12-3 or TRBV12-4 and TRBJ2-1; weak D call: TRBD2 (6 bases). Trimming stripped 5 bases from V and 6 bases from J, with 17 bases between. The CDR3 totals 15 residues. CDR3 residues: CASSPLAGPLNEQFF. The DNA for the CDR3 is TGTGCCAGCAGTCCTCTCGCGGGACCCCTCAATGAGCAGTTCTTC.

This clonotype was observed at least ten times. This chain uses TRBV12-3 or TRBV12-4 with TRBJ2-2; D may be TRBD2 (6 bases). The CDR3 spans 15 residues. V was trimmed by 7 bases and J by 1 base, leaving 13 bases between them. CDR3: CASIIRRENTGELFF. CDR3 nucleotides: TGTGCCAGCATCATAAGGCGGGAGAACACCGGGGAGCTGTTTTTT.

In DNA form, the CDR3 reads TGTGCCAGCAGTGAGGACCCAGGGGAAAAACTGTTTTTT. Amino acid sequence: CASSEDPGEKLFF. V usage is TRBV6-1 and J usage is TRBJ1-4, with a tentative D call TRBD1 (5 bases). Trimming cost V 3 bases and J 8 bases, with 10 bases left between them. The CDR3 consists of 13 residues. The germline CDR1 and CDR2 sequences are MNHNS and SASEGT.

This clonotype showed up just a few times. The chain carries TRBV11-3 and TRBJ2-7; D perhaps matches TRBD2 (6 bases). Per the germline V gene, CDR1 is SGHNT and CDR2 is YENEEA. The CDR3 runs 15 residues. Trimming removed 1 base at V and 5 bases at J, with 15 bases between. DNA of the CDR3: TGTGCCAGCAGCTTAGTTCTCGGGGGAGGCAACGAGCAGTACTTC. Translation gives CASSLVLGGGNEQYF.

This clonotype has a count of ten or more. This rearrangement joins TRBV12-3 or TRBV12-4 to TRBJ2-5; 7 bases line up with TRBD1. V lost 5 bases, J lost 7 bases, and 10 bases stayed unmatched. The CDR3 extends over 14 amino acids. As DNA, the CDR3 is TGTGCCAGCAGTCCGATGGACAGGCTGGGGACCCAGTACTTC. It codes for CASSPMDRLGTQYF.

This clonotype was detected only a few times. The chain employs TRBV6-1 and TRBJ1-1; TRBD1 aligns across 10 bases. The CDR3 sequence is 15 residues long. The J segment lost 3 bases and the V segment lost 5 bases, leaving 6 bases of the junction unmatched. The V gene's germline CDR1 is MNHNS and CDR2 SASEGT. Written as DNA, the CDR3 is TGTGCCAGCAGTTCCGGGACAGGGGCACACACTGAAGCTTTCTTT. This sequence encodes CASSSGTGAHTEAFF.

This clonotype was counted between two and nine times. The chain recombines TRBV20-1 with TRBJ2-4; 7 nucleotides line up with TRBD1. V lost 3 bases, J lost 13 bases, and 6 bases stayed unmatched. CDR1 and CDR2 (germline): DFQATT, SNEGSKA (reference sequence). CDR3 length: 11 amino acids. The CDR3 region is CSASSPGGQYF. For the CDR3, the DNA is TGCAGTGCTAGCTCCCCAGGGGGACAGTACTTC.

This rearrangement joins TRBV27 to TRBJ2-1, with a weak D call TRBD2 (5 bases). Germline CDR1 reads MNHEY; CDR2 reads SMNVEV (reference sequence). V shed 7 bases and J shed 2 bases, with 12 bases lying between them. The CDR3 has 14 residues. CDR3 loop: CASMVGVTYNEQFF. CDR3 bases: TGTGCCAGCATGGTCGGGGTTACCTACAATGAGCAGTTCTTC.

Written as DNA, the CDR3 is TGTGCCAGCAGCTTAGGGGCAGGAGCGGGGGTCACAGATACGCAGTATTTT. Translated: CASSLGAGAGVTDTQYF. The gene calls are TRBV5-5 and TRBJ2-3; 8 nucleotides agree with TRBD2. CDR1 SGHKS and CDR2 YYEKEE come from the germline V gene (reference sequence). V lost 2 bases, J lost 2 bases, and 10 bases stayed unmatched. This CDR3 contains 17 residues.

The chain links TRBV19 to TRBJ2-7; D is undetermined. CDR1 LNHDA and CDR2 SQIVND come from the germline V gene (reference sequence). This CDR3 has 18 residues. V lost 5 bases, J lost 3 bases, and 26 bases lay in between. The CDR3 sequence is CASSHTSYTSGTNYEQYF. As DNA, the CDR3 is TGTGCCAGTAGTCACACCTCCTATACGTCGGGTACCAACTACGAGCAGTACTTC.

V is TRBV20-1 and J is TRBJ2-3; 8 bases agree with TRBD2. The germline V gene has CDR1 DFQATT and CDR2 SNEGSKA (reference sequence). V trimming: 6 bases; J trimming: 4 bases; junction bases outside the gene matches: 12. This CDR3 contains 15 residues. In DNA, the CDR3 is TGCAGTGCCCGAGGACAGAGCGGGAGCCCAGATACGCAGTATTTT. Its translation: CSARGQSGSPDTQYF.

This clonotype was seen more than once but under ten times. The chain combines TRBV29-1 with TRBJ2-5, with D tentatively TRBD1 (6 bases). The V end lost 6 bases, the J end lost 9 bases, and 20 bases lay between the germline ends. The germline CDR1 and CDR2 sequences are SQVTM and ANQGSEA. This CDR3 has 13 amino acids. DNA of the CDR3: TGCAGCGTGGGTGGACAGTCCAGGGCGGCCCAGTACTTC. Translating it yields CSVGGQSRAAQYF. The full variable domain, its missing parts supplied by reference TRBV29-1 and TRBJ2-5, is SAVISQKPSRDICQRGTSLTIQCQVDSQVTMMFWYRQQPGQSLTLIATANQGSEATYESGFVIDKFPISRPNLTFSTLTVSNMSPEDSSIYLCSVGGQSRAAQYFGPGTRLLVL.

This clonotype showed up many times. J is TRBJ1-5 and V is TRBV30, with 8 nucleotides matching TRBD1. Germline V gives CDR1 GTSNPN, CDR2 SVGIG (reference sequence). The trim removed 2 bases at V and 7 bases at J, leaving 7 bases unmatched. The CDR3 has 14 residues. CDR3 DNA sequence: TGTGCCTGGAGTTCTGGACAGGGCTCGCAGCCCCAGCATTTT. Encoded protein: CAWSSGQGSQPQHF.

The chain carries TRBV7-3 and TRBJ2-1; 12 bases are shared with TRBD2. CDR1 SGHTA and CDR2 FQGTGA come from the germline V gene. The CDR3 contains 17 residues. Losses at the gene ends were 4 bases for V and 5 bases for J; bases not matched to a gene: 9. The CDR3 DNA follows: TGTGCCAGCAGCTCACGGTCACTAGCGGGAGGAGACAATGAGCAGTTCTTC. Its protein product is CASSSRSLAGGDNEQFF. The whole variable domain, remainder taken from reference TRBV7-3 and TRBJ2-1, is GAGVSQTPSNKVTEKGKYVELRCDPISGHTALYWYRQSLGQGPEFLIYFQGTGAADDSGLPNDRFFAVRPEGSVSTLKIQRTERGDSAVYLCASSSRSLAGGDNEQFFGPGTRLTVL.

To note about this clonotype: Relative to the germline gene, one junction end is altered; a read error may explain this. The gene calls are TRBV15 and TRBJ1-3; D may be TRBD1 (5 bases). From germline, CDR1 is LNHNV and CDR2 YYDKDF (reference sequence). The CDR3 consists of 16 residues. CDR3 bases: TGTGCCTCCAGCAGAGATGGTGCCAGGGCTGGAAACACCATATATTTT. Translation: CASSRDGARAGNTIYF.